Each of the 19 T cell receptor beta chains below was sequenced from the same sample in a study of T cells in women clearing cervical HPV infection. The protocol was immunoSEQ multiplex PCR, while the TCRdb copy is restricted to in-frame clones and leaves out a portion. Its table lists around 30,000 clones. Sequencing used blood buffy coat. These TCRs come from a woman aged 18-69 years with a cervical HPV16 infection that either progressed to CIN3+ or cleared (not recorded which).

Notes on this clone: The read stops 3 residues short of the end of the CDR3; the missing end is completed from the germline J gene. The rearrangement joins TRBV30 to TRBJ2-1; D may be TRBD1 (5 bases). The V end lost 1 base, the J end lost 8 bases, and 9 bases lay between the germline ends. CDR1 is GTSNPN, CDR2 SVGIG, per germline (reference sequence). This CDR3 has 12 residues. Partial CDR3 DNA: TGTGCCTGGAGTGGTGACAGACATGAG. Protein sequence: CAWSGDRHE. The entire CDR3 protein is CAWSGDRHEQFF.

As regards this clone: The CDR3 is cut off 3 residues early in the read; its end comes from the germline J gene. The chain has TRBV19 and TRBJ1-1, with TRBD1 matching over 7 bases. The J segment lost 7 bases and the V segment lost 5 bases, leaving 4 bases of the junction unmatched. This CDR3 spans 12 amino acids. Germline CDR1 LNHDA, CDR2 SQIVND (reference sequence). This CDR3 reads CASSEQGGEAFF. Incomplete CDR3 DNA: TGTGCCAGTAGTGAGCAGGGGGGTGAA.

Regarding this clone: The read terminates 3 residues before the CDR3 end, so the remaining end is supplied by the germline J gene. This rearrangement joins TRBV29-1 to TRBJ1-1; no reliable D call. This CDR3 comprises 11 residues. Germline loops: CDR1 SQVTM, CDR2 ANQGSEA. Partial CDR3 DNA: TGCAGCGTTGAGAAAGGGCCAGAA. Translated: CSVEKGPE. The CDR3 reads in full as CSVEKGPEAFF.

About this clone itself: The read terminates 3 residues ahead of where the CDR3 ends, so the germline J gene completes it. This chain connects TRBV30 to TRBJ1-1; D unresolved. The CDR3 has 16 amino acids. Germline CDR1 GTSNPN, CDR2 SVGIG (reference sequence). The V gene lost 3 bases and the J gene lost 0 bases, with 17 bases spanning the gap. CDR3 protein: CAWSASRLLMNTEAFF. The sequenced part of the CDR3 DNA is TGTGCCTGGAGCGCCAGCAGGCTCTTAATGAACACTGAA. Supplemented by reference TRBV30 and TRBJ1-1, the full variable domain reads SQTIHQWPATLVQPVGSPLSLECTVEGTSNPNLYWYRQAAGRGLQLLFYSVGIGQISSEVPQNLSASRPQDRQFILSSKKLLLSDSGFYLCAWSASRLLMNTEAFFGQGTRLTVV.

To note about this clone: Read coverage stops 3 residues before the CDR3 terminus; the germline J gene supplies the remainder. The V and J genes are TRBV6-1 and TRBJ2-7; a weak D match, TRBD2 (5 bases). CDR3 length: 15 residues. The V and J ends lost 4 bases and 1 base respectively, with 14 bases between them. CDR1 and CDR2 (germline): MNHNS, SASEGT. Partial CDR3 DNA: TGTGCCAGCAGTGTAGCGTCGGGTGAATCCTACGAG. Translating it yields CASSVASGESYE. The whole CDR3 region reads CASSVASGESYEQYF.

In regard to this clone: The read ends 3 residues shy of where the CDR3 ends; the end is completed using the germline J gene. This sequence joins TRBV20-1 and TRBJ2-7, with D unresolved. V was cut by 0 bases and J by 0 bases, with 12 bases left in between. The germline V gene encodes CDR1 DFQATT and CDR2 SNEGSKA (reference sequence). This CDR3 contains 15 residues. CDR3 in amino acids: CSARDVYRSSYEQYF. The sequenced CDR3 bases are TGCAGTGCTAGAGATGTCTACCGAAGCTCCTACGAG.

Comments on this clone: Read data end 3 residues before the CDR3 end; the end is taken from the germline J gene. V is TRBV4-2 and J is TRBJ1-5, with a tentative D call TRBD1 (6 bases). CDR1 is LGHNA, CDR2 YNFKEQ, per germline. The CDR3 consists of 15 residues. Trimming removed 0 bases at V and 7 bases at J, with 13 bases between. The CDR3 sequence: CASSQEETGSQPQHF. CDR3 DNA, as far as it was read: TGTGCCAGCAGCCAAGAAGAGACAGGCAGCCAGCCC.

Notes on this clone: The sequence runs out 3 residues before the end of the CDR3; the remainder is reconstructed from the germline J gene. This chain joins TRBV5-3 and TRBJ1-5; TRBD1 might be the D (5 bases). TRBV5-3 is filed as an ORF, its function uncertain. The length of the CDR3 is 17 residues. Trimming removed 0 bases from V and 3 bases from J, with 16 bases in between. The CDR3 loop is CARSLGGAGANNQPQHF. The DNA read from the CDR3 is TGTGCCAGAAGCTTGGGAGGGGCAGGAGCAAACAATCAGCCC.

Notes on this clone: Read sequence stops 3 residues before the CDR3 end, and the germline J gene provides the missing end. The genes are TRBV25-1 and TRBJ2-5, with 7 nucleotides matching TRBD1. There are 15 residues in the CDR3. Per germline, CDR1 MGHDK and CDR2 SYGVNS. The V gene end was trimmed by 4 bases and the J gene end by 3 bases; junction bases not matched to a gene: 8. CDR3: CASSGGTDQEETQYF. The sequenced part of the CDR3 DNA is TGTGCCAGCAGTGGAGGGACAGACCAAGAAGAGACC.

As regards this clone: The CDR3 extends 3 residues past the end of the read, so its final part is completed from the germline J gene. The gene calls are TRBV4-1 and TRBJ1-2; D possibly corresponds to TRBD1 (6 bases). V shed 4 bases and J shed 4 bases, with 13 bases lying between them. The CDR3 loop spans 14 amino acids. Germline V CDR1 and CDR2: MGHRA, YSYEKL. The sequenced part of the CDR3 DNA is TGCGCCAGCAGCCCCATAGGGGGAAGCTATGGC. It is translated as CASSPIGGSYG. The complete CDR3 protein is CASSPIGGSYGYTF.

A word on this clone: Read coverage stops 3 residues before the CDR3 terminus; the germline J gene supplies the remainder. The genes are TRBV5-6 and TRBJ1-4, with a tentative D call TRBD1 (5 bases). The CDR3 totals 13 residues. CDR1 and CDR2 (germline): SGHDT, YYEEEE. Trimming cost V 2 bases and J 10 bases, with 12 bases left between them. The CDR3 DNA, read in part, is TGTGCCAGCAGCTTTAGGCGGGGCGGAAAA. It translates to CASSFRRGGK. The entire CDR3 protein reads CASSFRRGGKLFF.

The CDR3 DNA, read in part, is TGTGCCAGCAGTGGACAGAGCACTGAA. Its translation is CASSGQSTE. The full-length CDR3 reads as CASSGQSTEAFF. The V call is TRBV2, the J call TRBJ1-1; tentatively, D is TRBD1 (5 bases). Read coverage stops 3 residues before the CDR3 terminus; the germline J gene supplies the remainder. Between the trimmed V and J ends, which lost 4 bases and 4 bases, there was a span of 7 bases. This CDR3 is built from 12 residues. Germline CDR1 and CDR2: SNHLY and FYNNEI.

The CDR3 bases that were read are TGCGCCAGCAGCTCTACCGGGACTAGGAGGATCACCGGGGAG. Protein product: CASSSTGTRRITGE. In full, the CDR3 is CASSSTGTRRITGELFF. The rearrangement links TRBV5-1 to TRBJ2-2; 8 positions match TRBD2. The read stops 3 residues short of the end of the CDR3; the missing end is completed from the germline J gene. This CDR3 comprises 17 residues. Germline V gives CDR1 SGHRS, CDR2 YFSETQ. The V and J ends lost 3 bases and 4 bases, in that order; junction bases with no gene match: 11.

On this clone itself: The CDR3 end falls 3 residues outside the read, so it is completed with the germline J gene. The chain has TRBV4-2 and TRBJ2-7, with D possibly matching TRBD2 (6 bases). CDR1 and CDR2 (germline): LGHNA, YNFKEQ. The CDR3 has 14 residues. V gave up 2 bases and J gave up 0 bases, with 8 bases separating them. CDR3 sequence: CASSQRLDSYEQYF. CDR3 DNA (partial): TGTGCCAGCAGCCAAAGACTAGACTCCTACGAG.

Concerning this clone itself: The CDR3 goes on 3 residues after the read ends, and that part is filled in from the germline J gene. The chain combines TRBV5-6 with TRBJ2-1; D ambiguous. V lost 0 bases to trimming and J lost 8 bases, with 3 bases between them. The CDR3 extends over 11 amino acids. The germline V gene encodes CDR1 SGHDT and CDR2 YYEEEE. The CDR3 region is CASSLVDEQFF. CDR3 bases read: TGTGCCAGCAGCTTGGTCGATGAG.

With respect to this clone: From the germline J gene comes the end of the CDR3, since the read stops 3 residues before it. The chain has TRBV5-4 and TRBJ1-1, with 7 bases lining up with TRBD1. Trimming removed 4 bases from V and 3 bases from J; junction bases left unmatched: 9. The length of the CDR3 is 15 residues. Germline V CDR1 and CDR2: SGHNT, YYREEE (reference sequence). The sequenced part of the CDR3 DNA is TGTGCCAGCAGCACCCGGACAGGTTGGGACACTGAA. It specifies CASSTRTGWDTE. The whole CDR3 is CASSTRTGWDTEAFF.

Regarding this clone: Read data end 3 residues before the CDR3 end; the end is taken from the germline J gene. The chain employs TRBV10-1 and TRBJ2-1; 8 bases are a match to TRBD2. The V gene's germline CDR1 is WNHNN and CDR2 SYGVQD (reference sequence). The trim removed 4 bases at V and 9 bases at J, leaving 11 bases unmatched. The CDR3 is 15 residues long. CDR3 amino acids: CASSATSGGYREQFF. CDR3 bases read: TGCGCCAGCAGTGCCACTAGCGGCGGTTACCGTGAG.

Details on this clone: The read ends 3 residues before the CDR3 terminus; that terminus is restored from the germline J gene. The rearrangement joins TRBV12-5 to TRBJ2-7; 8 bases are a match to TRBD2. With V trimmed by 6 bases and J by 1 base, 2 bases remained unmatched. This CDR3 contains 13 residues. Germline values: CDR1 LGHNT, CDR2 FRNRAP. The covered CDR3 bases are TGTGCTAGTGGGGCTAGCGGGTCCTACGAG. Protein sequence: CASGASGSYE. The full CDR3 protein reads CASGASGSYEQYF.

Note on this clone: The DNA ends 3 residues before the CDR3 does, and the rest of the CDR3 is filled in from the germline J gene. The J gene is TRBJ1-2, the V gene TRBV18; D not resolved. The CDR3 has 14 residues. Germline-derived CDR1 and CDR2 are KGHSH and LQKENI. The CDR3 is CASSPSRSVHDYTF. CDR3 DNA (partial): TGTGCCAGCTCACCGTCTAGATCGGTCCACGAC.